This entry lists 3 T cell receptor beta chains sequenced from one sample in a study of prognosis after radiotherapy for stage I lung cancer. Two-round multiplex PCR, the amplification method, yielded TCR beta CDR3 from genomic DNA. Gene-specific TRBV and TRBJ primers were used in PCR round one. MiXCR was run by TCRdb on the multiplex PCR reads, yielding one entry per CDR3 protein. The sample lists 15,000 to 20,000 distinct CDR3 sequences, about 50% seen once, with about 33% in the top ten. The material was PBMCs, obtained before or after stereotactic body radiation therapy (not recorded which). These receptors came from a donor aged 50 or older with non-small cell lung cancer.

This clonotype occurred many times. The J gene is TRBJ2-3, the V gene TRBV7-6; D might be TRBD1 (6 bases). The germline gives CDR1 SGHVS, CDR2 FNYEAQ. This CDR3 has 13 amino acids. Trimming took off 4 bases at V and 4 bases at J, with 9 bases between the two ends. The CDR3 loop reads CASSSTGSDTQYF. The CDR3 coding sequence is TGTGCCAGCAGCTCAACAGGGTCAGATACGCAGTATTTT.

This clonotype appeared many times. The CDR3 loop is CSAPRIRGAQETQYF. For the CDR3, the DNA is TGCAGTGCCCCCCGGATTCGTGGGGCCCAAGAGACCCAGTACTTC. V gene TRBV20-1 combines with J gene TRBJ2-5; perhaps TRBD1 as D (5 bases). Deletions cut 6 bases from V and 1 base from J, with 18 bases between. This CDR3 contains 15 residues. Looked up from germline, CDR1 is DFQATT and CDR2 is SNEGSKA (reference sequence).

In this sample, this clonotype turned up many times. V and J are TRBV9 and TRBJ2-3, with TRBD2 identical over 9 bases. Per the germline V gene, CDR1 is SGDLS and CDR2 is YYNGEE. The ends lost 0 bases at V and 4 bases at J; junction bases unmatched: 6. This CDR3 has 16 residues. The DNA of the CDR3 is TGTGCCAGCAGCGTAGCTAGCGGGGTGGGGTCAGATACGCAGTATTTT. Translated, it gives CASSVASGVGSDTQYF. The full variable domain, completed using reference TRBV9 and TRBJ2-3, is DSGVTQTPKHLITATGQRVTLRCSPRSGDLSVYWYQQSLDQGLQFLIQYYNGEERAKGNILERFSAQQFPDLHSELNLSSLELGDSALYFCASSVASGVGSDTQYFGPGTRLTVL.